This T cell receptor (beta chain) was captured in a study of vaccination and CD4 T cells after COVID-19. Study-level background: Each post-COVID sample was drawn after diagnosis, and the median interval was approximately 100 days (range 35 to 161).

This clonotype was seen once. Its antigen is unidentified. The Oncomine TCR Beta short-read assay was applied to DNA of cultured CD4+ T cells. MiXCR was run by TCRdb on the PCR reads, yielding one entry per CDR3 protein. The sample consists of 20,000 to 30,000 distinct CDR3 sequences, about three fifths of them appearing once. As to treatment: 10-day PBMC culture with coronavirus spike peptide pools or control peptides (ViraFEST assay). The origin of this receptor is a human donor who had recovered from COVID-19. Sequencing was performed on CD4+ T cells from blood, cultured in vitro.

The CDR3 spells CASSFSLAGGTPTATDTQYF. The CDR3 DNA reads as TGTGCCAGCAGCTTTTCGCTAGCGGGAGGTACACCCACCGCGACAGATACGCAGTATTTT. The chain couples TRBV11-3 to TRBJ2-3; 11 bases are a match to TRBD2. The CDR3 contains 20 residues. J gave up 3 bases and V 3 bases, and 17 bases lay outside the gene matches. The germline V gene encodes CDR1 SGHNT and CDR2 YENEEA.